The 31 T cell receptor beta chains presented below share a single source sample, sequenced in a study of blood T cell repertoires in COVID-19. The repertoire was sequenced with immunoSEQ multiplex PCR; TCRdb's copy has only in-frame clones and lacks some. Of 100,000 to 150,000 clones listed, around 86% are singletons. Source material: peripheral blood. The receptors derive from a human donor in a cohort sampled during active COVID-19.

This clone was detected only once. The gene calls are TRBV20-1 and TRBJ2-3; D not certain. Germline V gene sequence: CDR1 DFQATT, CDR2 SNEGSKA (reference sequence). This CDR3 has 13 amino acids. Trimming took 3 bases from V and 2 from J, leaving 9 bases between them. CDR3 protein: CSASPVNTDTQYF. Written as DNA, the CDR3 is TGCAGTGCTAGTCCGGTGAACACAGATACGCAGTATTTT.

The genes are TRBV19 and TRBJ2-7; 14 bases are a match to TRBD2. CDR1 LNHDA and CDR2 SQIVND come from the germline V gene (reference sequence). V shed 4 bases and J 0 bases; nucleotides not matched to a gene: 11. The CDR3 runs to 19 residues. Here the CDR3 reads CASSNKGLAGGRSSYEQYF. The CDR3 DNA follows: TGTGCCAGTAGTAACAAAGGACTAGCGGGAGGCAGGAGCTCCTACGAGCAGTACTTC.

This chain joins TRBV7-2 and TRBJ2-5, with 8 bases aligning to TRBD1. V gave up 5 bases and J gave up 3 bases; unmatched junction bases: 8. The CDR3 spans 15 residues. CDR1 and CDR2 from the germline V gene are SGHTA and FQGNSA. The DNA for the CDR3 is TGTGCCAGCAGCGTAGACCCGACAGGGGAAGAGACCCAGTACTTC. It yields the protein CASSVDPTGEETQYF.

The V and J genes are TRBV5-4 and TRBJ2-5; the D gene is possibly TRBD1 (6 bases). CDR3 length: 13 residues. Between the trimmed V and J ends, which lost 2 bases and 5 bases, there was a span of 10 bases. The germline V gene encodes CDR1 SGHNT and CDR2 YYREEE (reference sequence). The CDR3 loop reads CASSLDRRETQYF. Written as DNA, the CDR3 is TGTGCCAGCAGCTTAGACAGGCGGGAGACCCAGTACTTC.

The V gene is TRBV19, the J gene TRBJ2-7; maybe TRBD1 (5 bases). Trimming pared 1 base from V and 11 bases from J, leaving 15 bases between. The CDR3 is 13 amino acids. CDR1 is LNHDA, CDR2 SQIVND, per germline (reference sequence). The CDR3 region is CASSIAPNEGEYF. In nucleotides, the CDR3 is TGTGCCAGTAGTATAGCGCCCAACGAAGGGGAGTACTTC.

This chain links TRBV5-1 with TRBJ2-7, with D possibly TRBD1 on 6 matching bases. The CDR3 is 15 amino acids. The germline V and J ends were trimmed by 1 base and 3 bases, with 14 bases remaining between them. Germline V lookup: CDR1 SGHRS, CDR2 YFSETQ. The CDR3 DNA sequence: TGCGCCAGCAGCTTGCAGGGACAAGGGTTCTACGAGCAGTACTTC. Translating it yields CASSLQGQGFYEQYF.

J is TRBJ2-7 and V is TRBV20-1, with a weak D call TRBD1 (5 bases). The CDR3 runs 13 residues. CDR1 and CDR2 (germline): DFQATT, SNEGSKA (reference sequence). Trimming shortened V by 3 bases and J by 3 bases, and 12 bases separated the two germline ends. This chain's CDR3 is CSASETVNYEQYF. The CDR3 region has the DNA TGCAGTGCTAGTGAGACAGTTAACTACGAGCAGTACTTC.

The V and J genes are TRBV4-1 and TRBJ1-2; no clear D. Germline V gene data show CDR1 as MGHRA and CDR2 as YSYEKL. Trimming left V 0 bases short and J 8 bases short, with 13 bases between. The CDR3 extends over 14 amino acids. The CDR3 DNA reads TGCGCCAGCAGCCAAGATCCTACGGAGAAGGGCTACACCTTC. It is translated as CASSQDPTEKGYTF.

The rearrangement joins TRBV4-2 to TRBJ2-1; 12 bases line up with TRBD2. The CDR3 runs to 17 residues. Germline CDR1 LGHNA, CDR2 YNFKEQ. V was pared by 1 base and J by 9 bases, with 10 bases of the junction left unmatched. The CDR3 is CASSQGPRLAGVGEQFF. As DNA, the CDR3 is TGTGCCAGCAGCCAAGGACCGCGACTAGCGGGAGTGGGTGAGCAGTTCTTC.

The rearrangement links TRBV12-5 to TRBJ1-1, with D tentatively TRBD1 (6 bases). Germline CDR1 is LGHNT and CDR2 is FRNRAP. Trimming took 7 bases from V and 4 from J, leaving 16 bases between them. The CDR3 sequence is 14 residues long. The CDR3 region is CASAEGGAGTEAFF. The DNA for the CDR3 is TGTGCTAGTGCCGAGGGGGGGGCGGGCACTGAAGCTTTCTTT. Complete variable domain (other parts from reference TRBV12-5 and TRBJ1-1): DARVTQTPRHKVTEMGQEVTMRCQPILGHNTVFWYRQTMMQGLELLAYFRNRAPLDDSGMPKDRFSAEMPDATLATLKIQPSEPRDSAVYFCASAEGGAGTEAFFGQGTRLTVV.

V usage is TRBV10-3 and J usage is TRBJ2-1, with 10 bases that match TRBD2. The length of the CDR3 is 16 residues. V lost 3 bases to trimming and J lost 7 bases; unmatched junction nucleotides: 9. Looked up from germline, CDR1 is ENHRY and CDR2 is SYGVKD. The CDR3 sequence is CAISDKQREGRNEQFF. CDR3 sequence (DNA): TGTGCCATCAGTGATAAACAGCGGGAGGGTCGGAATGAGCAGTTCTTC.

V and J are TRBV6-5 and TRBJ2-2; the match to TRBD1 covers 9 bases. The V segment lost 6 bases and the J segment 8 bases; nucleotides outside the gene matches: 7. The CDR3 sequence is 14 residues long. Germline CDR1 reads MNHEY; CDR2 reads SVGAGI. The CDR3 here is CASRRQGDLGELFF. CDR3 coding DNA: TGTGCCAGCAGAAGACAGGGGGATTTAGGGGAGCTGTTTTTT.

The gene calls are TRBV6-2 or TRBV6-3 and TRBJ1-1; 9 nucleotides agree with TRBD1. Germline V CDR1 and CDR2: MNHEY, SVGEGT. CDR3 length: 16 residues. Trimming cost V 2 bases and J 0 bases; bases outside gene matches: 4. CDR3 sequence: CASSYDRGEMNTEAFF. CDR3 DNA: TGTGCCAGCAGTTACGACAGGGGGGAGATGAACACTGAAGCTTTCTTT.

The CDR3 loop is CAWSQTGYTEAFF. The CDR3, as DNA: TGTGCCTGGAGTCAGACAGGGTACACTGAAGCTTTCTTT. This rearrangement joins TRBV30 to TRBJ1-1, with 7 bases identical to TRBD1. The CDR3 extends over 13 amino acids. Per germline, CDR1 GTSNPN and CDR2 SVGIG (reference sequence). J gave up 3 bases and V 2 bases, and 3 bases lay outside the gene matches.

The chain has TRBV28 and TRBJ2-3; 16 bases align to TRBD2. Trimming took 10 bases from V and 4 from J; bases not matched to a gene: 5. The CDR3 runs to 15 residues. Per the germline V gene, CDR1 is MDHEN and CDR2 is SYDVKM. The CDR3 DNA reads as TGTGCCACCGGGACTAGCGGGAGGGGCCCAGATACGCAGTATTTT. It codes for CATGTSGRGPDTQYF.

The chain employs TRBV7-2 and TRBJ1-4, with a possible D match to TRBD1 (6 bases). The ends were cut back, 3 bases at V and 8 bases at J, with 16 bases in the middle. The CDR3 spans 15 residues. Germline values: CDR1 SGHTA, CDR2 FQGNSA. The CDR3 here is CASSFGTLEREKLFF. In nucleotides, the CDR3 is TGTGCCAGCAGCTTCGGGACACTCGAGAGGGAAAAACTGTTTTTT. Combining the CDR3 with reference TRBV7-2 and TRBJ1-4 gives the whole variable domain GAGVSQSPSNKVTEKGKDVELRCDPISGHTALYWYRQSLGQGLEFLIYFQGNSAPDKSGLPSDRFSAERTGGSVSTLTIQRTQQEDSAVYLCASSFGTLEREKLFFGSGTQLSVL.

The chain has TRBV3-1 (or the pseudogene TRBV3-2) and TRBJ1-2, with D unresolved. The CDR3 has 15 amino acids. Germline V gene sequence: CDR1 LGHDT, CDR2 YNNKEL (reference sequence). V lost 0 bases and J 3 bases, leaving 11 bases between the germline ends. In DNA, the CDR3 is TGTGCCAGCAGCCAAGATCTTGTCGGGGACTATGGCTACACCTTC. This encodes CASSQDLVGDYGYTF.

The chain recombines TRBV4-1 with TRBJ2-1; 7 bases are a match to TRBD2. Germline CDR1 is MGHRA and CDR2 is YSYEKL. This CDR3 region has 17 residues. After removal of 3 bases from V and 3 bases from J, the junction contained 11 bases not matched to a gene. The CDR3 DNA follows: TGCGCCAGCAGCCACCTTATGTCTGCTAGCGGCTACAATGAGCAGTTCTTC. Encoded protein: CASSHLMSASGYNEQFF.

The sample holds a few counts of this clone. V is TRBV11-2 and J is TRBJ2-1, with TRBD2 matching 8 bases. This CDR3 comprises 16 residues. Germline CDR1 reads SGHAT; CDR2 reads FQNNGV. With V trimmed by 4 bases and J by 3 bases, 8 bases remained unmatched. In DNA form, the CDR3 reads TGTGCCAGCAGCTCGGGTTTTAGCGGGATCTACAATGAGCAGTTCTTC. As protein: CASSSGFSGIYNEQFF.

The chain employs TRBV6-5 and TRBJ1-1; D gene uncertain. Trimming took off 3 bases at V and 5 bases at J, with 16 bases between the two ends. Germline V gene sequence: CDR1 MNHEY, CDR2 SVGAGI. The length of the CDR3 is 15 residues. Here the CDR3 reads CASSYEAGRGTEAFF. DNA for the CDR3: TGTGCCAGCAGTTATGAGGCCGGCCGTGGTACTGAAGCTTTCTTT.

The table lists this clone with a count of one. This chain connects TRBV6-2 or TRBV6-3 to TRBJ2-3; D perhaps matches TRBD1 (5 bases). The germline gives CDR1 MNHEY, CDR2 SVGEGT. Trimming took off 2 bases at V and 4 bases at J, with 10 bases between the two ends. The CDR3 covers 14 residues. CDR3 in amino acids: CASSYGRVADTQYF. The DNA of the CDR3 is TGTGCCAGCAGTTACGGCAGGGTTGCAGATACGCAGTATTTT.

This chain connects TRBV10-1 to TRBJ2-5, with D perhaps TRBD1 (5 bases). CDR1 WNHNN and CDR2 SYGVQD come from the germline V gene (reference sequence). This CDR3 has 13 residues. Trimming removed 4 bases at V and 2 bases at J, with 8 bases between. The CDR3 DNA reads as TGCGCCAGCAGTGCACAGGTTCAAGAGACCCAGTACTTC. This sequence encodes CASSAQVQETQYF.

V is TRBV28 and J is TRBJ1-3; D not resolved. Looked up from germline, CDR1 is MDHEN and CDR2 is SYDVKM. The V and J ends lost 6 bases and 0 bases respectively, with 12 bases between them. CDR3 length equals 15 residues. This CDR3 reads CASSRPTISGNTIYF. The CDR3 bases are TGTGCCAGCAGCCGACCGACAATCTCTGGAAACACCATATATTTT.

The rearrangement uses TRBV2 and TRBJ2-7; TRBD1 might be the D (6 bases). Trimming shortened V by 7 bases and J by 4 bases, and 17 bases separated the two germline ends. Germline CDR1 reads SNHLY; CDR2 reads FYNNEI. The CDR3 contains 14 residues. The CDR3 region is CASIRGDTGYEQYF. The CDR3 bases are TGTGCCAGCATCCGAGGGGACACAGGGTACGAGCAGTACTTC.

The chain employs TRBV5-1 and TRBJ2-3; the D gene is possibly TRBD2 (5 bases). Germline-derived CDR1 and CDR2 are SGHRS and YFSETQ. This CDR3 is 18 amino acids long. The ends were cut back, 0 bases at V and 0 bases at J, with 17 bases in the middle. The CDR3 DNA reads TGCGCCAGCAGCTTGGATAGGCCGGGATCACTAAGCACAGATACGCAGTATTTT. It translates to CASSLDRPGSLSTDTQYF. Combining the CDR3 with reference TRBV5-1 and TRBJ2-3 gives the whole variable domain KAGVTQTPRYLIKTRGQQVTLSCSPISGHRSVSWYQQTPGQGLQFLFEYFSETQRNKGNFPGRFSGRQFSNSRSEMNVSTLELGDSALYLCASSLDRPGSLSTDTQYFGPGTRLTVL.

This clone was observed a single time. The genes are TRBV4-1 and TRBJ1-2, with TRBD1 matching over 8 bases. CDR1 and CDR2 from the germline V gene are MGHRA and YSYEKL. The V segment lost 0 bases and the J segment 6 bases; nucleotides outside the gene matches: 9. The CDR3 length is 16 residues. The CDR3 nucleotides are TGCGCCAGCAGCCAAGATCCCCGGGCAGGGGGCAATGGCTACACCTTC. As protein: CASSQDPRAGGNGYTF.

The chain recombines TRBV14 with TRBJ1-6; 7 bases agree with TRBD1. V lost 4 bases to trimming and J lost 8 bases; unmatched junction nucleotides: 2. Germline loops: CDR1 SGHDN, CDR2 FVKESK. The CDR3 has 13 amino acids. As DNA, the CDR3 is TGTGCCAGCAGCCTCACAGGGGATTCACCCCTCCACTTT. This gives the protein CASSLTGDSPLHF.

In its sample, this clone was seen once. The chain combines TRBV5-1 with TRBJ2-7; 9 bases are a match to TRBD1. Losses at the gene ends were 2 bases for V and 4 bases for J; bases not matched to a gene: 1. CDR1 is SGHRS, CDR2 YFSETQ, per germline. The CDR3 is 13 amino acids. The CDR3 is CASSLQGAYEQYF. CDR3 sequence (DNA): TGCGCCAGCAGCTTACAGGGGGCATACGAGCAGTACTTC.

This rearrangement joins TRBV6-6 to TRBJ1-1, with no clear D. The CDR3 spans 13 residues. Germline V lookup: CDR1 MNHNY, CDR2 SVGAGI (reference sequence). V was cut by 5 bases and J by 3 bases, with 10 bases left in between. The CDR3 loop is CASSPNAYTEAFF. The DNA of the CDR3 is TGTGCCAGCAGTCCCAATGCGTACACTGAAGCTTTCTTT.

This chain joins TRBV5-6 and TRBJ1-1; TRBD1 is a possible D gene (6 bases). The CDR3 has 12 amino acids. V was trimmed by 4 bases and J by 5 bases, leaving 9 bases between them. CDR1 SGHDT and CDR2 YYEEEE come from the germline V gene. CDR3: CASSARGTEAFF. In DNA, the CDR3 is TGTGCCAGCAGCGCCAGGGGTACTGAAGCTTTCTTT. Variable domain in full (rest from reference TRBV5-6 and TRBJ1-1): DAGVTQSPTHLIKTRGQQVTLRCSPKSGHDTVSWYQQALGQGPQFIFQYYEEEERQRGNFPDRFSGHQFPNYSSELNVNALLLGDSALYLCASSARGTEAFFGQGTRLTVV.

The chain recombines TRBV28 with TRBJ2-3; TRBD1 is a possible D gene (6 bases). CDR1 and CDR2 (germline): MDHEN, SYDVKM. Trimming took 5 bases from V and 5 from J, leaving 17 bases between them. This CDR3 has 15 amino acids. CDR3 in DNA: TGTGCCAGCAGTCAATCCCTGAGCAGGGGAGATACGCAGTATTTT. Translating gives CASSQSLSRGDTQYF.